This T cell receptor (beta chain) was profiled in a study of beta chain features in type 1 diabetes. Overall study: The number of sorted cells examined across all samples was 107,917,701.

TCRB transcripts that were expressed got sequenced, as all of the isolated RNA had been reverse transcribed. Using immunoSEQ multiplex PCR, the repertoire was profiled, and TCRdb retains in-frame clones only, with some absent. The sample includes some 270,000 clones, under 8.5% of them seen just once. The germline V gene has CDR1 KGHSH and CDR2 LQKENI. This CDR3 is built from 17 residues. Between the trimmed V and J ends, which lost 0 bases and 2 bases, there was a span of 16 bases. Remarks on this clone: Antigen specificity is unknown.

All of the sorted populations showed purity greater than 98%. Findings and caveats of the study: Among type 1 diabetes patients, VDJ junctions had fewer insertions and more deletions. When Type 1 diabetes patients were examined, their TCRB CDR3s proved moderately but significantly shorter in all four CD4+ subsets.

The sample comprised central memory CD4+ T cells from blood. V is TRBV18 and J is TRBJ1-1; D is unclear. The TCR originated in a woman aged 18-30 years in good health. The CDR3: CASSPPGEGVVNTEAFF. As DNA, the CDR3 is TGTGCCAGCTCACCACCCGGGGAAGGTGTAGTCAACACTGAAGCTTTCTTT.